These 32 T cell receptor beta chains were sequenced from one sample in a study of shared clonotypes between healthy human individuals. Produced via immunoSEQ multiplex PCR; TCRdb's table is partial and in-frame only. The table lists about 2,500,000 clones, roughly 92% of them singletons, with roughly 0.14% in the top ten. Sequencing was done on a sample of naive CD4+ T cells sorted from blood. As for subset: CD45RA+ positively selected. These receptors came from a young man in good health.

The genes are TRBV5-1 and TRBJ2-5; 9 positions agree with TRBD2. The J call may be mistaken, given a closer DNA end match to TRBJ2-7. Per the germline V gene, CDR1 is SGHRS and CDR2 is YFSETQ. This CDR3 has 17 residues. The chain's CDR3 is CASSLRGSGGSLSEQYF. The CDR3 DNA reads TGCGCCAGCAGCTTACGAGGTAGCGGGGGATCTCTGAGCGAGCAGTACTTC.

This rearrangement joins TRBV7-9 to TRBJ1-6; D is perhaps TRBD1 (5 bases). Germline values: CDR1 SEHNR, CDR2 FQNEAQ (reference sequence). The CDR3 contains 16 residues. V was pared by 5 bases and J by 7 bases, with 18 bases between. The CDR3 DNA is TGTGCCAGCAGCCCGCTAAGGGGCTCGGAAAATTCACCCCTCCACTTT. Encoded protein: CASSPLRGSENSPLHF.

CDR3 loop: CASSLGTLLTDTQYF. CDR3 DNA sequence: TGCGCCAGCAGCTTGGGAACCTTGCTCACAGATACGCAGTATTTT. The rearrangement uses TRBV5-1 and TRBJ2-3, with no clear D. Between the trimmed V and J ends, which lost 0 bases and 2 bases, there was a span of 10 bases. The germline gives CDR1 SGHRS, CDR2 YFSETQ. There are 15 residues in the CDR3.

The CDR3 is CASKGSGGKDTQYF. Here the CDR3 DNA reads TGTGCCAGCAAGGGTAGCGGGGGAAAGGATACGCAGTATTTT. This chain joins TRBV6-6 and TRBJ2-3, with 9 bases aligning to TRBD2. This CDR3 comprises 14 residues. Per germline, CDR1 MNHNY and CDR2 SVGAGI (reference sequence). Losses at the gene ends were 7 bases for V and 6 bases for J; bases not matched to a gene: 8.

The rearrangement uses TRBV18 and TRBJ2-3, with 10 bases aligning to TRBD1. The CDR3 has 14 residues. Germline lookup yields CDR1 KGHSH and CDR2 LQKENI. V shed 6 bases and J 4 bases; nucleotides not matched to a gene: 4. The DNA for the CDR3 is TGTGCCAGCTCGGGGACAGGGGTGGCAGATACGCAGTATTTT. The encoded protein is CASSGTGVADTQYF.

This rearrangement joins TRBV6-1 to TRBJ2-7; 10 nucleotides match TRBD1. Losses at the gene ends were 6 bases for V and 7 bases for J; bases not matched to a gene: 9. The CDR3 length is 14 residues. CDR1 MNHNS and CDR2 SASEGT come from the germline V gene. CDR3 protein: CASRGQGDRREQYF. The CDR3 nucleotides are TGTGCCAGCAGAGGACAGGGGGATCGTAGGGAGCAGTACTTC.

This chain joins TRBV9 and TRBJ1-6; unclear D gene. CDR3 length equals 13 residues. Trimming stripped 4 bases from V and 12 bases from J, with 14 bases between. Per the germline V gene, CDR1 is SGDLS and CDR2 is YYNGEE. The CDR3 spells CASSTRLEGPLHF. The CDR3 bases are TGTGCCAGCAGCACAAGACTGGAGGGACCCCTCCACTTT.

The chain employs TRBV29-1 and TRBJ2-1; the match to TRBD2 covers 7 bases. J lost 4 bases, V lost 6 bases, and 6 bases had no gene match. This CDR3 is 13 amino acids long. Germline assignment: CDR1 SQVTM and CDR2 ANQGSEA. The CDR3 spells CSVTGTTYNEQFF. DNA of the CDR3: TGCAGCGTGACCGGGACTACATACAATGAGCAGTTCTTC.

The gene calls are TRBV5-1 and TRBJ2-3, with D maybe TRBD2 (7 bases). CDR3 length equals 17 residues. The germline V gene has CDR1 SGHRS and CDR2 YFSETQ. V lost 2 bases to trimming and J lost 5 bases, with 21 bases between them. The CDR3 DNA is TGCGCCAGCAGCTTAAGGCGACTGGGGGGGCCTGGAGATACGCAGTATTTT. Translation: CASSLRRLGGPGDTQYF. Complete variable domain (other parts from reference TRBV5-1 and TRBJ2-3): KAGVTQTPRYLIKTRGQQVTLSCSPISGHRSVSWYQQTPGQGLQFLFEYFSETQRNKGNFPGRFSGRQFSNSRSEMNVSTLELGDSALYLCASSLRRLGGPGDTQYFGPGTRLTVL.

Regarding this clone: The identical CDR3 is also encoded by other nucleotide sequences in the sample. The chain employs TRBV11-2 and TRBJ2-5, with D hard to call. The ends were cut back, 1 base at V and 3 bases at J, with 6 bases in the middle. Germline values: CDR1 SGHAT, CDR2 FQNNGV. This CDR3 has 13 residues. CDR3 nucleotide sequence: TGTGCCAGCAGCTTAGGTGAAAAAGAGACCCAGTACTTC. Protein product: CASSLGEKETQYF. Full variable domain (remainder filled in from reference TRBV11-2 and TRBJ2-5): EAGVAQSPRYKIIEKRQSVAFWCNPISGHATLYWYQQILGQGPKLLIQFQNNGVVDDSQLPKDRFSAERLKGVDSTLKIQPAKLEDSAVYLCASSLGEKETQYFGPGTRLLVL.

This clone was observed a handful of times. This chain uses TRBV7-9 with TRBJ1-4; D is undetermined. The CDR3 extends over 13 amino acids. V was cut by 4 bases and J by 5 bases, with 8 bases left in between. Germline values: CDR1 SEHNR, CDR2 FQNEAQ (reference sequence). CDR3 region: CASSSRQNEKLFF. The CDR3, as DNA: TGTGCCAGCAGCTCACGGCAGAATGAAAAACTGTTTTTT.

This clone was seen a single time. The chain joins TRBV6-5 to TRBJ1-3; D remains unclear. Germline CDR1 MNHEY, CDR2 SVGAGI. The CDR3 covers 15 residues. Deletions cut 1 base from V and 0 bases from J, with 7 bases between. CDR3 protein: CASSYLASSGNTIYF. The CDR3 DNA reads TGTGCCAGCAGTTACTTGGCGAGCTCTGGAAACACCATATATTTT.

The count of this clone is one. J is TRBJ1-6 and V is TRBV10-3; D unresolved. The germline V gene has CDR1 ENHRY and CDR2 SYGVKD. The germline V and J ends were trimmed by 4 bases and 13 bases, with 14 bases remaining between them. The CDR3 extends over 13 amino acids. CDR3 bases: TGTGCCATCAGTGGGCTGATGTTGGCTCCCCTCCACTTT. Translation: CAISGLMLAPLHF.

This chain uses TRBV4-1 with TRBJ2-3; possibly TRBD1 for D (8 bases). V was pared by 3 bases and J by 3 bases, with 13 bases between. CDR1 is MGHRA, CDR2 YSYEKL, per germline. This CDR3 comprises 15 residues. The DNA for the CDR3 is TGCGCCAGCAGCCAGGCACAGGGGGGGACAGATACGCAGTATTTT. Translating it yields CASSQAQGGTDTQYF.

Comments on this clone: Within the sample, other DNA sequences also encode this same CDR3. The gene calls are TRBV11-2 and TRBJ1-5; D remains ambiguous. V gave up 3 bases and J gave up 3 bases, with 6 bases separating them. Germline V gene sequence: CDR1 SGHAT, CDR2 FQNNGV. This CDR3 is built from 13 residues. CDR3 region: CASSFSDNQPQHF. Here the CDR3 DNA reads TGTGCCAGCAGCTTTTCCGACAATCAGCCCCAGCATTTT.

J is TRBJ2-7 and V is TRBV18; 8 nucleotides line up with TRBD2. The V and J ends lost 1 base and 4 bases, in that order; junction bases with no gene match: 9. The CDR3 runs 16 residues. The germline gives CDR1 KGHSH, CDR2 LQKENI. The CDR3 coding sequence is TGTGCCAGCTCACCACGGATTAGCGGGAATGTATACGAGCAGTACTTC. It specifies CASSPRISGNVYEQYF.

The rearrangement links TRBV5-1 to TRBJ2-5, with D perhaps being TRBD1 or TRBD2 (5 bases each). CDR3 size: 14 residues. V was pared by 0 bases and J by 3 bases, with 9 bases between. Germline V lookup: CDR1 SGHRS, CDR2 YFSETQ. The CDR3 DNA sequence: TGCGCCAGCAGCTTGGGGGACGACAAAGAGACCCAGTACTTC. Its translation is CASSLGDDKETQYF. Full variable domain (outside the CDR3, taken from reference TRBV5-1 and TRBJ2-5): KAGVTQTPRYLIKTRGQQVTLSCSPISGHRSVSWYQQTPGQGLQFLFEYFSETQRNKGNFPGRFSGRQFSNSRSEMNVSTLELGDSALYLCASSLGDDKETQYFGPGTRLLVL.

The J gene is TRBJ1-5, the V gene TRBV19; 8 bases line up with TRBD1. The germline V gene has CDR1 LNHDA and CDR2 SQIVND (reference sequence). The CDR3 length is 18 residues. The V segment lost 1 base and the J segment 1 base; nucleotides outside the gene matches: 9. CDR3 sequence: CASSIAQGARPSNQPQHF. For the CDR3, the DNA is TGTGCCAGTAGTATAGCTCAGGGGGCTAGGCCAAGCAATCAGCCCCAGCATTTT.

V is TRBV5-4 and J is TRBJ2-7; D tentatively fits TRBD1 or TRBD2 (5 bases each). The CDR3 sequence is 14 residues long. Trimming removed 2 bases from V and 7 bases from J, with 16 bases in between. From germline, CDR1 is SGHNT and CDR2 YYREEE (reference sequence). CDR3 protein: CASSLEGRRGEQYF. The CDR3 nucleotides read TGTGCCAGCAGCTTAGAGGGACGGCGTGGAGAGCAGTACTTC.

The genes are TRBV7-2 and TRBJ2-7; unclear D gene. This CDR3 has 14 amino acids. The V end was cut by 1 base, the J end by 3 bases, with 10 bases between. Germline V gene data show CDR1 as SGHTA and CDR2 as FQGNSA. The CDR3 nucleotides are TGTGCCAGCAGCTTAGAGCAGGCCCGCTACGAGCAGTACTTC. Its protein product is CASSLEQARYEQYF.

This clone occurred once. The chain uses TRBV28 and TRBJ1-5; D is uncertain. Trimming took 5 bases from V and 6 from J, leaving 14 bases between them. From germline, CDR1 is MDHEN and CDR2 SYDVKM. The CDR3 is 14 amino acids. CDR3 bases: TGTGCCAGCAGTCTCATCGAGTCGGGTCAGCCCCAGCATTTT. This codes for CASSLIESGQPQHF.

This chain joins TRBV7-9 and TRBJ2-3; TRBD2 is a possible D gene (5 bases). Trimming cost V 5 bases and J 2 bases, with 11 bases left between them. Germline CDR1 and CDR2: SEHNR and FQNEAQ (reference sequence). The CDR3 consists of 14 residues. CDR3 DNA: TGTGCCAGCAGCCAGGACTTTATCACAGATACGCAGTATTTT. Translating it yields CASSQDFITDTQYF.

Notes on this clone: Other DNA sequences in this specimen translate into the identical CDR3. The DNA for the CDR3 is TGTGCCAGCAGTCGACAGAACACTGAAGCTTTCTTT. This translates into CASSRQNTEAFF. This sequence joins TRBV6-5 and TRBJ1-1; D unclear. CDR1 and CDR2 (germline): MNHEY, SVGAGI. Deletions cut 5 bases from V and 1 base from J, with 5 bases between. The CDR3 sequence is 12 residues long.

The chain uses TRBV14 and TRBJ1-6; no definite D call. The CDR3 consists of 14 residues. Per germline, CDR1 SGHDN and CDR2 FVKESK. V gave up 4 bases and J gave up 7 bases, with 11 bases separating them. CDR3 residues: CASSPSLANSPLHF. In DNA, the CDR3 is TGTGCCAGCAGCCCCAGTTTAGCGAATTCACCCCTCCACTTT.

The chain joins TRBV6-5 to TRBJ2-1; unclear D gene. CDR1 MNHEY and CDR2 SVGAGI come from the germline V gene. V shed 2 bases and J shed 8 bases, with 7 bases lying between them. This CDR3 contains 12 residues. Here the CDR3 DNA reads TGTGCCAGCAGTTACCGGGCCCATGAGCAGTTCTTC. Amino acid sequence: CASSYRAHEQFF.

V is TRBV5-1 and J is TRBJ2-7, with 7 bases fitting TRBD1. CDR1 and CDR2 from the germline V gene are SGHRS and YFSETQ. The CDR3 length is 14 residues. The J segment lost 6 bases and the V segment lost 0 bases, leaving 6 bases of the junction unmatched. The CDR3 bases are TGCGCCAGCAGCTTGGCAGGGACAGCCAGCGAGCAGTACTTC. Encoded protein: CASSLAGTASEQYF.

This rearrangement joins TRBV10-3 to TRBJ2-2; the match to TRBD1 covers 12 bases. Trimming at V came to 3 bases and at J to 6 bases, leaving 2 bases not matched to a gene. Germline-derived CDR1 and CDR2 are ENHRY and SYGVKD. This CDR3 is 15 amino acids long. CDR3 region: CAISEGTGGPGELFF. DNA of the CDR3: TGTGCCATCAGTGAAGGGACAGGGGGCCCCGGGGAGCTGTTTTTT.

A word on this clone: This specimen includes other DNA sequences encoding the same CDR3. The chain recombines TRBV5-6 with TRBJ2-3, with 8 bases that match TRBD2. Germline V gives CDR1 SGHDT, CDR2 YYEEEE. This CDR3 comprises 14 residues. With 4 bases clipped from V and 1 base from J, the junction kept 2 bases outside the gene matches. The CDR3 sequence: CASSLGGGTDTQYF. The CDR3 DNA reads as TGTGCCAGCAGCCTCGGGGGGGGCACAGATACGCAGTATTTT.

The chain combines TRBV11-2 with TRBJ2-1, with 7 bases identical to TRBD2. Germline CDR1 is SGHAT and CDR2 is FQNNGV. The trim removed 5 bases at V and 1 base at J, leaving 5 bases unmatched. The CDR3 consists of 15 residues. CDR3 protein: CASSPERGSYNEQFF. CDR3 DNA: TGTGCCAGCAGCCCCGAGCGGGGTTCCTACAATGAGCAGTTCTTC.

The V call is TRBV11-2, the J call TRBJ2-4; D may be TRBD1 (5 bases). Trimming pared 1 base from V and 5 bases from J, leaving 6 bases between. Germline V lookup: CDR1 SGHAT, CDR2 FQNNGV. The CDR3 consists of 13 residues. CDR3 nucleotides: TGTGCCAGCAGCTTAGTCAGGGAAAACATTCAGTACTTC. Protein product: CASSLVRENIQYF.

The J gene is TRBJ2-3, the V gene TRBV9; D tentatively fits TRBD1 or TRBD2 (5 bases each). The CDR3 has 15 residues. Germline V gene data show CDR1 as SGDLS and CDR2 as YYNGEE. The germline V and J ends were trimmed by 2 bases and 3 bases, with 13 bases remaining between them. The CDR3 loop reads CASSVGNHRTDTQYF. Written as DNA, the CDR3 is TGTGCCAGCAGCGTCGGGAATCACAGGACAGATACGCAGTATTTT.

The V gene is TRBV7-9, the J gene TRBJ1-1; 7 positions match TRBD1. CDR3 length equals 13 residues. In germline, CDR1 is SEHNR, CDR2 FQNEAQ (reference sequence). The junction had 4 bases not matched to a gene; V was cut back by 4 bases and J by 5 bases. CDR3 in DNA: TGTGCCAGCAGCTCAAGGGGACAGACTGAAGCTTTCTTT. Its protein is CASSSRGQTEAFF.